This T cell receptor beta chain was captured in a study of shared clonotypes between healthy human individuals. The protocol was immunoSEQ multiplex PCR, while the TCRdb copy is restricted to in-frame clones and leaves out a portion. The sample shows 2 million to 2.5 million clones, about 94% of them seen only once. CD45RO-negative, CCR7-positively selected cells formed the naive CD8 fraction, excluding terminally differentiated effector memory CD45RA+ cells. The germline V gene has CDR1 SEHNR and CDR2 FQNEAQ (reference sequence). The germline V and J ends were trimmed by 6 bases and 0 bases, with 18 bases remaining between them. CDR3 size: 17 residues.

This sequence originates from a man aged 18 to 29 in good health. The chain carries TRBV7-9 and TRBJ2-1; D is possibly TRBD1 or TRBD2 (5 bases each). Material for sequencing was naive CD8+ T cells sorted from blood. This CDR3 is CASSVHPWGSSYNEQFF. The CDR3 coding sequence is TGTGCCAGCAGTGTCCACCCCTGGGGGAGCTCCTACAATGAGCAGTTCTTC.